This T cell receptor beta chain was identified during a study of blood T cell repertoires in COVID-19 (dated by TCRdb to the early 2020s). The study in broad terms: Samples covering the acute and convalescent phases of COVID-19 were provided by collaborators in the United States, Italy and Spain. Where available, HLA class I and class II types were taken from metadata supplied by the sample provider and were not determined by assay-based typing. A de-identified subject ID, COVID-19 status, age in years and sex were almost always included in the sample metadata. The samples were drawn from the first 160 participants of the ongoing ImmuneRACE study and from 950 to 1,500 subjects provided by 6 global collaborators. The material from the prospective study consisted of cDNA or gDNA derived from T cells, B-cell-depleted T cells, or PBMCs. Deeply sampled blood TCRbeta repertoires from subjects exposed to, actively infected with, or recovered from COVID-19 were included in the dataset. A freely available public database, intended as a resource for researchers studying the immune response to SARS-CoV-2, is where the repertoires were released. Results and caveats for the whole study, not just this receptor: The amount of clinical and demographic metadata varied by source and participant and was provided uncurated.

A note on this clone: Which antigen it targets is not known. Base quality data are lacking; no much larger clone is found one base away.

The immunoSEQ Assay, a bias-controlled multiplex PCR, was used to amplify TCRbeta CDR3 regions from genomic DNA. For the original study's pipeline: Nucleated cell counts per sample were estimated from amplification of reference gene primers within the assay. Sequence reads were collapsed and filtered to measure the absolute abundance of every unique TCRbeta CDR3 rearrangement. For each sample, productive Simpson clonality was calculated by taking the square root of Simpson's diversity index across productive rearrangements. TCRdb stores this immuneACCESS table with in-frame sequences only. Part of the clones is absent; in the studies checked, under half of the shortfall reflects unresolved V genes, and no reason is known for the rest. Clonal size and the V and J genes are those of that table, whereas D and trimming came from the DNA. This sample holds about 150,000 clones; 80% to 90% were observed only once. The ten largest clones add up to 2.5% to 3.5% of the sample.

Collaborating institutions collected whole blood in K2EDTA tubes following their own protocols. For TCRbeta analysis, collaborator samples were shipped as frozen whole blood, as isolated PBMCs, or as DNA extracted from either sample type. The receptor's source is a woman aged 60 to 75 with active COVID-19. The material sequenced was peripheral blood.

The bases are TGTGCCAGCAGCACCTCACCCAGGGGCGGCACTGAAGCTTTCTTT. The encoded protein is CASSTSPRGGTEAFF. Rearrangement joined TRBV5-5 to TRBJ1-1; the D gene is perhaps TRBD1, on 6 matching bases. V gives up 4 bases and J gives up 4 bases, and the segment between their germline ends measures 17 bases. The germline V gene (reference sequence) yields SGHKS for CDR1 and YYEKEE for CDR2. Including cysteine and phenylalanine, the CDR3 has 15 amino acids. Only the CDR3 DNA is retained, 45 bases long and in frame from the first base.